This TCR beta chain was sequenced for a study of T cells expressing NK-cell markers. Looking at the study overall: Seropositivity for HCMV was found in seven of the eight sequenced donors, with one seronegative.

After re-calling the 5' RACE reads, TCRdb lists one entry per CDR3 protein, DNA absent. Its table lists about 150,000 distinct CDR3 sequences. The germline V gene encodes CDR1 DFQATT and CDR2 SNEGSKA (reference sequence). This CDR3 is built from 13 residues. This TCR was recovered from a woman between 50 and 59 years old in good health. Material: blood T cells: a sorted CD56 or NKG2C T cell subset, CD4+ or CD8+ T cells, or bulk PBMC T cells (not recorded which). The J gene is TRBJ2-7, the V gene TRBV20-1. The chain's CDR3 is CSATHEVSYEQYF.